The 27 T cell receptor beta chains reported below all come from one sample, sequenced in a study of cytomegalovirus exposure and HLA in healthy donors. PCR amplification relied on 60 Vbeta primers (plus 13 Jbeta primers). Generated by immunoSEQ multiplex PCR, the TCRdb table keeps only in-frame clones and is missing some. The top ten hold about 1.7% of the sample, which has about 200,000 clones, around four fifths seen once. The sequencing input was PBMCs. These receptors all come from a man aged 40-50 years in good health and CMV-seropositive.

A single count supports this clone. The genes are TRBV4-1 and TRBJ2-7, with D tentatively TRBD2 (5 bases). CDR3 length: 17 amino acids. The V and J ends lost 1 base and 2 bases respectively, with 18 bases between them. CDR1 and CDR2 (germline): MGHRA, YSYEKL. In DNA form, the CDR3 reads TGCGCCAGCAGCCAAGTGAGTGGCAGCGGAACCCCCTACGAGCAGTACTTC. This sequence encodes CASSQVSGSGTPYEQYF.

The chain has TRBV5-1 and TRBJ2-1; D not certain. V was pared by 0 bases and J by 10 bases, with 14 bases between. Germline V gene sequence: CDR1 SGHRS, CDR2 YFSETQ. CDR3 size: 14 residues. In DNA, the CDR3 is TGCGCCAGCAGCTTGGGGCAGTTGCTTCTCGAGCAGTTCTTC. Encoded protein: CASSLGQLLLEQFF.

V and J are TRBV5-8 and TRBJ2-2, with D maybe TRBD1 (5 bases). Germline lookup yields CDR1 SGHTS and CDR2 YDEGEE. V shed 8 bases and J shed 3 bases, with 14 bases lying between them. The CDR3 contains 14 residues. CDR3 region: CASKIGAYTGELFF. CDR3 bases: TGTGCCAGTAAGATAGGGGCGTACACCGGGGAGCTGTTTTTT.

V gene TRBV29-1 combines with J gene TRBJ2-2; D uncertain. Between the trimmed V and J ends, which lost 3 bases and 5 bases, there was a span of 7 bases. CDR1 and CDR2 (germline): SQVTM, ANQGSEA. The CDR3 consists of 12 residues. The CDR3 is CSVDRQTGELFF. In DNA form, the CDR3 reads TGCAGCGTTGACAGGCAGACCGGGGAGCTGTTTTTT.

CDR3 sequence (DNA): TGTGCCAGCAGCTTGCCCGGGGGAGGTAACTATGGCTACACCTTC. Protein: CASSLPGGGNYGYTF. V and J are TRBV5-4 and TRBJ1-2; weak D call: TRBD1 (5 bases). Germline CDR1 reads SGHNT; CDR2 reads YYREEE (reference sequence). The CDR3 spans 15 residues. The V and J ends lost 1 base and 1 base respectively, with 11 bases between them.

J is TRBJ1-3 and V is TRBV6-5; 7 nucleotides match TRBD1. Germline lookup yields CDR1 MNHEY and CDR2 SVGAGI. The CDR3 sequence is 12 residues long. V lost 8 bases, J lost 10 bases, and 8 bases stayed unmatched. The CDR3 DNA reads as TGTGCCAGCGGGAACAGGGGCGAGACCATATATTTT. It is translated as CASGNRGETIYF.

This clone turned up a few times. The chain carries TRBV7-2 and TRBJ2-5, with D perhaps matching TRBD2 (6 bases). Trimming left V 1 base short and J 3 bases short, with 9 bases between. The germline V gene has CDR1 SGHTA and CDR2 FQGNSA. CDR3 length: 14 amino acids. CDR3 sequence reads: CASSLVAAEETQYF. The CDR3 DNA reads TGTGCCAGCAGCTTAGTAGCGGCAGAAGAGACCCAGTACTTC.

Only a few counts were recorded for this clone. The chain combines TRBV7-3 with TRBJ2-5; D unresolved. The J call could be wrong; TRBJ2-7 is a better fit for the DNA end. Germline V lookup: CDR1 SGHTA, CDR2 FQGTGA. This CDR3 is 13 amino acids long. CDR3 sequence (DNA): TGTGCCAGCAGCTTAAATGTGGGCTACGAGCAGTACTTC. Translating it yields CASSLNVGYEQYF.

J is TRBJ2-1 and V is TRBV5-1, with D possibly TRBD2 on 5 matching bases. Germline CDR1 reads SGHRS; CDR2 reads YFSETQ. V gave up 4 bases and J gave up 3 bases, with 11 bases separating them. The CDR3 runs to 14 residues. The CDR3: CASSAGDYYNEQFF. CDR3 nucleotides: TGCGCCAGCAGCGCAGGAGACTACTACAATGAGCAGTTCTTC.

V usage is TRBV30 and J usage is TRBJ2-1; 11 nucleotides match TRBD2. The CDR3 runs to 14 residues. V lost 6 bases to trimming and J lost 10 bases; unmatched junction nucleotides: 11. Per the germline V gene, CDR1 is GTSNPN and CDR2 is SVGIG (reference sequence). CDR3 nucleotides: TGTGCCTGCCCGTTTAGCGGGAGGGCCGGGGAGCAGTTCTTC. Residues: CACPFSGRAGEQFF.

This clone was recorded a few times. The rearrangement joins TRBV30 to TRBJ1-3; TRBD1 matches 7 bases. The V segment lost 0 bases and the J segment 7 bases; nucleotides outside the gene matches: 0. Germline values: CDR1 GTSNPN, CDR2 SVGIG (reference sequence). This CDR3 region has 12 residues. The CDR3 nucleotides are TGTGCCTGGAGTGTACAGGGGAACACCATATATTTT. Translation: CAWSVQGNTIYF. Together with reference TRBV30 and TRBJ1-3, the CDR3 gives the full variable domain: SQTIHQWPATLVQPVGSPLSLECTVEGTSNPNLYWYRQAAGRGLQLLFYSVGIGQISSEVPQNLSASRPQDRQFILSSKKLLLSDSGFYLCAWSVQGNTIYFGEGSWLTVV.

The chain couples TRBV5-1 to TRBJ1-1; possibly TRBD1 for D (5 bases). The CDR3 is made up of 15 amino acids. Germline CDR1 and CDR2: SGHRS and YFSETQ. With 4 bases removed from V and 5 bases from J, the gap between germline ends came to 18 bases. CDR3 loop: CASSLSGGGRTEAFF. CDR3 DNA: TGCGCCAGCAGCCTGAGCGGGGGGGGGAGGACTGAAGCTTTCTTT.

The chain employs TRBV6-5 and TRBJ1-1, with D maybe TRBD1 (5 bases). CDR3 length: 13 amino acids. CDR1 is MNHEY, CDR2 SVGAGI, per germline. Deletions cut 7 bases from V and 7 bases from J, with 16 bases between. CDR3 amino acids: CASTNTAGGEAFF. The CDR3, as DNA: TGTGCCAGCACTAATACGGCGGGGGGTGAAGCTTTCTTT.

The chain combines TRBV28 with TRBJ1-2; maybe TRBD1 (5 bases). Deletions cut 3 bases from V and 0 bases from J, with 8 bases between. In germline, CDR1 is MDHEN, CDR2 SYDVKM. The CDR3 is 14 amino acids. The DNA of the CDR3 is TGTGCCAGCAGTTTTCAGGGTACTAACTATGGCTACACCTTC. Encoded protein: CASSFQGTNYGYTF.

The chain recombines TRBV29-1 with TRBJ1-2; 10 bases match TRBD1. V dropped 3 bases and J dropped 7; count of bases not matched to a gene: 20. The CDR3 runs 18 residues. Germline CDR1 is SQVTM and CDR2 is ANQGSEA. The CDR3 loop reads CSVDTERSPGQGTGGYTF. The CDR3 region has the DNA TGCAGCGTTGATACGGAACGTTCACCGGGACAGGGGACAGGTGGCTACACCTTC.

The chain has TRBV2 and TRBJ2-2, with D tentatively TRBD2 (6 bases). Germline loops: CDR1 SNHLY, CDR2 FYNNEI. The CDR3 has 14 residues. Trimming cost V 6 bases and J 4 bases, with 12 bases left between them. The CDR3 DNA reads as TGTGCCAGCAGCCCGCAGGAGGGCACCGGGGAGCTGTTTTTT. The encoded protein is CASSPQEGTGELFF. Using reference TRBV2 and TRBJ2-2 for the parts outside the CDR3, the full variable domain is EPEVTQTPSHQVTQMGQEVILRCVPISNHLYFYWYRQILGQKVEFLVSFYNNEISEKSEIFDDQFSVERPDGSNFTLKIRSTKLEDSAMYFCASSPQEGTGELFFGEGSRLTVL.

This rearrangement joins TRBV25-1 to TRBJ1-2, with 7 nucleotides matching TRBD1. Unmatched junction bases numbered 4, after V lost 5 bases and J lost 4 bases. This CDR3 is built from 13 residues. Germline CDR1 reads MGHDK; CDR2 reads SYGVNS. This chain's CDR3 is CASSYGTAYGYTF. CDR3 bases: TGTGCCAGCAGTTATGGGACAGCCTATGGCTACACCTTC.

This rearrangement joins TRBV29-1 to TRBJ1-1; no definite D call. Trimming took 6 bases from V and 1 from J, leaving 3 bases between them. The germline CDR1 and CDR2 sequences are SQVTM and ANQGSEA. This CDR3 is 10 amino acids long. The CDR3 region has the DNA TGCAGCGTCTCGAACACTGAAGCTTTCTTT. Translation gives CSVSNTEAFF. The variable domain in full, completed from reference TRBV29-1 and TRBJ1-1, reads SAVISQKPSRDICQRGTSLTIQCQVDSQVTMMFWYRQQPGQSLTLIATANQGSEATYESGFVIDKFPISRPNLTFSTLTVSNMSPEDSSIYLCSVSNTEAFFGQGTRLTVV.

This chain links TRBV5-1 with TRBJ1-1; maybe TRBD1 (5 bases). The CDR3 runs to 14 residues. V was trimmed by 4 bases and J by 5 bases, leaving 15 bases between them. Germline CDR1 SGHRS, CDR2 YFSETQ. DNA for the CDR3: TGCGCCAGCAGCGAGAGCCAGGGAGGGACTGAAGCTTTCTTT. It specifies CASSESQGGTEAFF.

The rearrangement links TRBV19 to TRBJ2-1, with TRBD2 identical over 8 bases. The CDR3 runs to 17 residues. V was clipped by 10 bases and J by 6 bases; unmatched bases: 20. Germline V gene lookup returns CDR1 LNHDA and CDR2 SQIVND (reference sequence). The DNA of the CDR3 is TGTGCCACCCAGACTTTGGCTAGCGGGCTCGGAATCAATGAGCAGTTCTTC. Translated: CATQTLASGLGINEQFF.

The V and J genes are TRBV19 and TRBJ1-5, with a tentative D call TRBD1 (5 bases). Trimming shortened V by 7 bases and J by 9 bases, and 22 bases separated the two germline ends. Germline CDR1 is LNHDA and CDR2 is SQIVND (reference sequence). The length of the CDR3 is 15 residues. Written as DNA, the CDR3 is TGTGCCAGTACGGGCGAGGGAGGGGTGCCACGGCCCCAGCATTTT. It yields the protein CASTGEGGVPRPQHF. The full variable domain, rest sourced from reference TRBV19 and TRBJ1-5, is DGGITQSPKYLFRKEGQNVTLSCEQNLNHDAMYWYRQDPGQGLRLIYYSQIVNDFQKGDIAEGYSVSREKKESFPLTVTSAQKNPTAFYLCASTGEGGVPRPQHFGDGTRLSIL.

This rearrangement joins TRBV30 to TRBJ1-1, with 7 bases aligning to TRBD1. The CDR3 runs to 14 residues. The V segment lost 0 bases and the J segment 4 bases; nucleotides outside the gene matches: 5. CDR1 is GTSNPN, CDR2 SVGIG, per germline (reference sequence). CDR3 DNA sequence: TGTGCCTGGAGTGTAAGGGGGCGCGGCACTGAAGCTTTCTTT. This gives the protein CAWSVRGRGTEAFF.

The CDR3 region has the DNA TGCGCCAGCAGTGAAACGATTAGCGATACGCAGTATTTT. Translation: CASSETISDTQYF. This chain links TRBV10-1 with TRBJ2-3; D call uncertain. Trimming cost V 3 bases and J 6 bases, with 10 bases left between them. The length of the CDR3 is 13 residues. The V gene's germline CDR1 is WNHNN and CDR2 SYGVQD (reference sequence).

The sample holds a few counts of this clone. In the same sample, other DNA sequences code for this CDR3. The chain employs TRBV6-5 and TRBJ1-4, with D perhaps matching TRBD1 (5 bases). Germline V gene data show CDR1 as MNHEY and CDR2 as SVGAGI. V dropped 5 bases and J dropped 0 bases, with 7 bases sitting between them. There are 14 residues in the CDR3. CDR3 in DNA: TGTGCCAGCAGTCTGACAGCAACTAATGAAAAACTGTTTTTT. It encodes CASSLTATNEKLFF.

V gene TRBV9 combines with J gene TRBJ2-3; 12 positions agree with TRBD2. Germline-derived CDR1 and CDR2 are SGDLS and YYNGEE. J gave up 2 bases and V 2 bases, and 3 bases lay outside the gene matches. The length of the CDR3 is 16 residues. The CDR3 nucleotides are TGTGCCAGCAGCGTGGGACTAGCGGGCCTCACAGATACGCAGTATTTT. Translated: CASSVGLAGLTDTQYF.

The chain is built from TRBV4-3 and TRBJ1-4; unclear D gene. The ends were cut back, 3 bases at V and 5 bases at J, with 16 bases in the middle. Per the germline V gene, CDR1 is LGHNA and CDR2 is YSLEER. CDR3 length: 16 residues. As DNA, the CDR3 is TGCGCCAGCAGCCAGGGAGTGGTCGGGTCAAATGAAAAACTGTTTTTT. Amino acid sequence: CASSQGVVGSNEKLFF.

The CDR3 region is CASSFISTGEIEQYF. DNA of the CDR3: TGTGCCAGCAGCTTTATCTCAACAGGGGAAATCGAGCAGTACTTC. The chain is built from TRBV5-8 and TRBJ2-7; TRBD1 matches 7 bases. The CDR3 spans 15 residues. The V segment lost 2 bases and the J segment 6 bases; nucleotides outside the gene matches: 11. CDR1 and CDR2 (germline): SGHTS, YDEGEE.